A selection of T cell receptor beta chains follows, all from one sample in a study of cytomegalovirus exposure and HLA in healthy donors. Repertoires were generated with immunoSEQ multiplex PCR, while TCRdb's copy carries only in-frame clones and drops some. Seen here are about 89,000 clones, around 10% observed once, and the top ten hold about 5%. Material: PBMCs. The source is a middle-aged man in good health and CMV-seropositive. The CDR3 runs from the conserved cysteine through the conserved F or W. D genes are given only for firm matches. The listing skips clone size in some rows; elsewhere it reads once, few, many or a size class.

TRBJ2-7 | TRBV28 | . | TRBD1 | CASSYGTGLYEQYF | TGTGCCAGCAGTTACGGGACAGGGCTCTACGAGCAGTACTTC
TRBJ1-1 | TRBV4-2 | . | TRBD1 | CASSQQDRTEAFF | TGTGCCAGCAGCCAACAGGACAGGACTGAAGCTTTCTTT
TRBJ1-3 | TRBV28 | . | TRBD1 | CASRPAGTGGFSSGNTIYF | TGTGCCAGCAGGCCCGCCGGGACAGGGGGATTCAGTTCCGGAAACACCATATATTTT
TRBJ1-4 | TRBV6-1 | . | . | CASRGRPNEKLFF | TGTGCCAGCAGGGGCAGGCCTAATGAAAAACTGTTTTTT
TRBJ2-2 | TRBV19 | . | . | CASSLKTGGWGGELFF | TGTGCCAGTAGTCTCAAGACCGGCGGGTGGGGAGGGGAGCTGTTTTTT
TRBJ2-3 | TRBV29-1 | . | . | CSVEGGVYTDKQYF | TGCAGCGTCGAAGGGGGAGTATACACAGATAAGCAGTATTTT
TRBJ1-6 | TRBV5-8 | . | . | CASSPIMRNNSPLHF | TGTGCCAGCAGCCCCATAATGCGGAATAATTCACCCCTCCACTTT
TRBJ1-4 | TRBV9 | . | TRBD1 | CASSVFRGTGDEKLFF | TGTGCCAGCAGCGTCTTCAGGGGAACAGGGGATGAAAAACTGTTTTTT
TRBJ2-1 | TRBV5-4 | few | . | CASRDGFGGMGENEQFF | TGTGCCAGCAGGGACGGGTTCGGGGGTATGGGGGAAAATGAGCAGTTCTTC
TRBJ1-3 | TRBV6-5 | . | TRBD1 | CASSKGQGARNTIYF | TGTGCCAGCAGTAAGGGACAGGGCGCTCGAAACACCATATATTTT
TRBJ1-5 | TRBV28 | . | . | CASSSEILNRVGNQPQHF | TGTGCCAGCAGTTCCGAAATCCTTAACAGGGTAGGCAATCAGCCCCAGCATTTT
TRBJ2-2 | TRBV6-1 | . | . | CASSEAVGRFLFGLFF | TGTGCCAGCAGTGAAGCGGTGGGCAGGTTTTTATTTGGACTGTTTTTT
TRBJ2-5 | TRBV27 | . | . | CASSRDFSTQYF | TGTGCCAGCAGTAGAGACTTCAGCACCCAGTACTTC
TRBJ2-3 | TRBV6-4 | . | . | CASSVRDTDTQYF | TGTGCCAGCAGTGTCCGGGACACAGATACGCAGTATTTT
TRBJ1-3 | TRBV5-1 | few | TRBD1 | CASSVTGVGSGNTIYF | TGCGCCAGCAGCGTTACAGGGGTCGGCTCTGGAAACACCATATATTTT
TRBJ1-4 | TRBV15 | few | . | CATSLGEGGWEKLFF | TGTGCCACCAGCCTCGGGGAGGGAGGTTGGGAAAAACTGTTTTTT
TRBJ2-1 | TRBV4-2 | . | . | CASSQAASAEQFF | TGTGCCAGCAGCCAAGCGGCAAGCGCCGAGCAGTTCTTC
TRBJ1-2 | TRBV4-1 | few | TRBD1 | CASSQEGDRGGGYTF | TGCGCCAGCAGCCAAGAAGGGGACAGGGGAGGTGGCTACACCTTC
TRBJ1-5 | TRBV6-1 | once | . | CASSEGRKGRGQPQHF | TGTGCCAGCAGTGAAGGGAGGAAAGGGAGGGGTCAGCCCCAGCATTTT
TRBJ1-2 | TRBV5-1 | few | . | CASISGTAVNYGYTF | TGCGCCAGCATTAGCGGGACGGCCGTTAACTATGGCTACACCTTC
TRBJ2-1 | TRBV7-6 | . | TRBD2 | CASSGTSGMSEQFF | TGTGCCAGCAGCGGGACTAGCGGGATGAGTGAGCAGTTCTTC
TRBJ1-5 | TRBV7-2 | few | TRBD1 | CASSSGQTQPQHF | TGTGCCAGCAGCTCGGGACAGACCCAGCCCCAGCATTTT
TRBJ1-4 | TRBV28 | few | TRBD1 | CASSQTGVNEKLFF | TGTGCCAGCAGTCAGACAGGGGTTAATGAAAAACTGTTTTTT
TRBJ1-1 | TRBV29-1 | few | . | CSVRTGEAFF | TGCAGCGTTCGAACGGGTGAAGCTTTCTTT
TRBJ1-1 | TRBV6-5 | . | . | CASSLGVGTEAFF | TGTGCCAGCAGTTTAGGGGTAGGGACTGAAGCTTTCTTT
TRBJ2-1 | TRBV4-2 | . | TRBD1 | CASSQGTGGNEQFF | TGTGCCAGCAGCCAAGGGACAGGGGGCAATGAGCAGTTCTTC
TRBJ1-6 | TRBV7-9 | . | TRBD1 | CASSPETGLNSPLHF | TGTGCCAGCAGCCCAGAGACAGGGTTGAATTCACCCCTCCACTTT
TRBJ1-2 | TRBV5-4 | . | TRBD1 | CASSYKSTGGSYGYTF | TGTGCCAGCAGCTACAAGTCGACAGGGGGCTCATATGGCTACACCTTC
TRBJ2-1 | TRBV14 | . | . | CASSPARTTEQFF | TGTGCCAGCAGCCCCGCTAGAACTACTGAGCAGTTCTTC
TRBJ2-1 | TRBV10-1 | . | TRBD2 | CASSDEGRDEQFF | TGCGCCAGCAGTGATGAAGGGAGGGATGAGCAGTTCTTC
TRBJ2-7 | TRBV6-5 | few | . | CASARGGGYEQYF | TGTGCCAGCGCACGGGGAGGCGGCTACGAGCAGTACTTC
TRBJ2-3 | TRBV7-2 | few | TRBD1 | CASSIPTGGVDTQYF | TGTGCCAGCAGCATCCCGACAGGGGGCGTAGATACGCAGTATTTT
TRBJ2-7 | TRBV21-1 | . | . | CASSKGPVVAGDHEQYF | TGTGCCAGCAGCAAAGGCCCGGTGGTAGCGGGAGACCACGAGCAGTACTTC
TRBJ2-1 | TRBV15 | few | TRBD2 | CATSRDRLRLADGNEQFF | TGTGCCACCAGCAGAGATCGGCTTAGGCTAGCGGATGGGAATGAGCAGTTCTTC
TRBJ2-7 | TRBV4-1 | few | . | CASSQDRESTGSEQYF | TGCGCCAGCAGCCAAGATAGGGAAAGTACAGGGTCCGAGCAGTACTTC
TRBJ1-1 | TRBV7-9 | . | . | CASSLQGPSVTEAFF | TGTGCCAGCAGCTTACAGGGGCCGAGTGTGACTGAAGCTTTCTTT
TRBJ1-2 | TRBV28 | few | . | CASKLTAGRGGYTF | TGTGCCAGCAAACTCACGGCGGGCCGTGGGGGCTACACCTTC
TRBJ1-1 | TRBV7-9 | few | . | CAGGWNTEAFF | TGTGCCGGCGGGTGGAACACTGAAGCTTTCTTT
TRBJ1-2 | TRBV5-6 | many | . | CASSTTEYYGYTF | TGTGCCAGCAGCACGACAGAGTACTATGGCTACACCTTC
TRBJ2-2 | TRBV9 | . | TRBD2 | CASSVGTSGRAGELFF | TGTGCCAGCAGCGTAGGAACTAGCGGGAGAGCGGGGGAGCTGTTTTTT